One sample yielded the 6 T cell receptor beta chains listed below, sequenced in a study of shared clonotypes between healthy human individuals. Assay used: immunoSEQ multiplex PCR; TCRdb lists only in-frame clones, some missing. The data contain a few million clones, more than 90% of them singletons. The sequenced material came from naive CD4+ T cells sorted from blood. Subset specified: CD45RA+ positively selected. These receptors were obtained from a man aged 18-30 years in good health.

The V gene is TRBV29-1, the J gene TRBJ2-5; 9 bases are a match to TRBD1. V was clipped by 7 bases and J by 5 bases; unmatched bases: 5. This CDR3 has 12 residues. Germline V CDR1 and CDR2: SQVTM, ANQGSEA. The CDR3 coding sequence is TGCAGCGCGGGGACAGGGAGGGAGACCCAGTACTTC. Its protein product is CSAGTGRETQYF.

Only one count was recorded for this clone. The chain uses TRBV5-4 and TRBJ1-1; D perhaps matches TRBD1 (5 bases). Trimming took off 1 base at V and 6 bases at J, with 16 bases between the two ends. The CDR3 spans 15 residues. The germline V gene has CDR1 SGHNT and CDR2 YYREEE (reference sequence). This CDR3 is CASSLPSGGRAEAFF. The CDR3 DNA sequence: TGTGCCAGCAGCTTGCCTTCTGGGGGGAGGGCTGAAGCTTTCTTT.

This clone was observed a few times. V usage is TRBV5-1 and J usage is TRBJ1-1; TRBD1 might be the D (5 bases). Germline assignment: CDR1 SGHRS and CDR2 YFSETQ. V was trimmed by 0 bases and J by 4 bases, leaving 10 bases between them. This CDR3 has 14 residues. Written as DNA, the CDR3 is TGCGCCAGCAGCTTGGATTACGGGGCCACTGAAGCTTTCTTT. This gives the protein CASSLDYGATEAFF.

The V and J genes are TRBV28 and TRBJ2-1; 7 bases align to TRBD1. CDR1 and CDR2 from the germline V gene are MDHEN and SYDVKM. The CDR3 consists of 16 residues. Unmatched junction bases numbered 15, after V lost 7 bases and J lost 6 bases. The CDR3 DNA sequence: TGTGCCAGCACCCTAGTGGCAGGGGGAAATATCAATGAGCAGTTCTTC. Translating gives CASTLVAGGNINEQFF.

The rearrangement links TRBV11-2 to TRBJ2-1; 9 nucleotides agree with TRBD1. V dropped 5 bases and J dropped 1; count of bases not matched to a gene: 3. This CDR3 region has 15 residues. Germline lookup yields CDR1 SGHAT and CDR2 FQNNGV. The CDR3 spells CASSVGQGSYNEQFF. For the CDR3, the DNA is TGTGCCAGCAGCGTGGGACAGGGTTCCTACAATGAGCAGTTCTTC.

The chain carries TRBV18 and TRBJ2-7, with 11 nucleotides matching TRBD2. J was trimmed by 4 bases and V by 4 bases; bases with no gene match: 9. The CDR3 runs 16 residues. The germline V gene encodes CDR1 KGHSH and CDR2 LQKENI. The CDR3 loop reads CASSQPSGGIFYEQYF. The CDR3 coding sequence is TGTGCCAGCTCACAGCCTAGCGGGGGGATCTTTTACGAGCAGTACTTC.